This TCR beta chain was identified during a study of CD8 T cells in ankylosing spondylitis (dated by TCRdb to about 2017). For context, the study as a whole: T cell receptor beta repertoires were profiled in healthy donors and ankylosing spondylitis patients so that disease-linked TCR variants could be found. The full study cohort comprised roughly 24 ankylosing spondylitis patients and 110 or so healthy donors. Peripheral blood was sampled, and synovial fluid was also collected from ankylosing spondylitis patients. Paper-wide results and their limitations: In peripheral blood, the disease-linked clones were found at relatively low frequencies and had a CD8+ phenotype. Blood from ankylosing spondylitis patients appeared to be characterized by a TCR beta motif composed of eight highly homologous amino acid variants. Some motif variants were previously reported in synovial fluid and blood of reactive arthritis patients, suggesting common disease-initiation mechanisms. Significant enrichment of the disease-linked clones was reported in matched synovial fluid samples from ankylosing spondylitis patients.

In its sample, this clonotype was seen many times. Its antigen is still unknown. Nothing much larger sits one base from this clone, and base qualities are not available. Trimming accounts for 4 bases at V and 6 bases at J, while the number of junction bases matched to no gene is 8. From the germline V gene, CDR1 is ENHRY and CDR2 is SYGVKD. The CDR3 contains 14 residues, cysteine and phenylalanine counted. Only the CDR3 part of the read is kept: 42 bases, read in frame from the first base. TCRdb names Illumina HiSeq 2500 as the instrument used. Quantitative 5'-RACE with molecular barcodes was the method used to prepare the TCR beta libraries. Regarding the original processing steps: A new computational method, built on a probabilistic model of VDJ rearrangement, was used to identify disease-linked TCR variants. The public reads were reprocessed in TCRdb via fastp at Q25 and MiXCR, keeping in-frame beta chains. Entries are consolidated by CDR3 protein sequence, retaining the most common genes and DNA. It is TCRdb's table, rather than the study itself, that gives the V and J calls and clone size. A total of about 240,000 distinct CDR3 sequences appear in this sample, 8.6% of them only once. Around 7% of the sample rests with the top ten.

The sequencing sample was made of blood, either unsorted or a sorted T cell fraction (not recorded which). The receptor was isolated from a male donor with ankylosing spondylitis or in good health (not recorded which). The V and J segments used are TRBV10-3 and TRBJ2-7; 8 central bases correspond to TRBD2. The nucleotide sequence reads TGTGCCATCAGTGCGCGGGGGGTTCAGAGCGAGCAGTACTTC. It translates as CAISARGVQSEQYF.